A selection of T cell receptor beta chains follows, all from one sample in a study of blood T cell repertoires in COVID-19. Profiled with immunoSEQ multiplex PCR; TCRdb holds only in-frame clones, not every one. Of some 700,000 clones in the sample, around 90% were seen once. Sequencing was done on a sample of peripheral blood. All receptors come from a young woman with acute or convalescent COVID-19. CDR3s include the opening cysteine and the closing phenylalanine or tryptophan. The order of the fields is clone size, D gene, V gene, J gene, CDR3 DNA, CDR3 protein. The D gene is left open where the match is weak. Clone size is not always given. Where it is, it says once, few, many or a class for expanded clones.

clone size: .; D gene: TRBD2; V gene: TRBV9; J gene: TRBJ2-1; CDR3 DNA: TGTGCCAGCAGCGTCGGCGGGGGGGCAAATAATGAGCAGTTCTTC; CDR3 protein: CASSVGGGANNEQFF
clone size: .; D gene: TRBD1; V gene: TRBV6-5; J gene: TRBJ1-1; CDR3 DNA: TGTGCCAGCAGTTACTCGGGACAGGTGAACACTGAAGCTTTCTTT; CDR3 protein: CASSYSGQVNTEAFF
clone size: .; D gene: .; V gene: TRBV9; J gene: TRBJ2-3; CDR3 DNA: TGTGCCAGCAGCGCAATTTCAGCGAGCACCATACGATATACGCAGTATTTT; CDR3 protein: CASSAISASTIRYTQYF
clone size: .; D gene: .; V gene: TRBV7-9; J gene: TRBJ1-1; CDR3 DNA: TGTGCCAGCAGCTTACGTATGAACACTGAAGCTTTCTTT; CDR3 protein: CASSLRMNTEAFF
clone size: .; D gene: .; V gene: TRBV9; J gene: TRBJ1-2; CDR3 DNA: TGTGCCAGCAGCCCGGGCCACGGAGGGTATGGCTACACCTTC; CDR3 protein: CASSPGHGGYGYTF
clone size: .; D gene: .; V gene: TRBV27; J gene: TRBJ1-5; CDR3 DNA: TGTGCCAGCAGCGGGACATCCCGAAGCAATCAGCCCCAGCATTTT; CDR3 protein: CASSGTSRSNQPQHF
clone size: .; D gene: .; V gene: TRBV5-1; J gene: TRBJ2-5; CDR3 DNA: TGCGCCAGCAGCCCCGATGCGAGCGGGCGGGGGACCCAGTACTTC; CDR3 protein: CASSPDASGRGTQYF
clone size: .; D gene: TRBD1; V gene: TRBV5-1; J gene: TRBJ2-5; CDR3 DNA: TGCGCCAGCAGCTGGACAGGTGGTTACCAAGAGACCCAGTACTTC; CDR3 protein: CASSWTGGYQETQYF
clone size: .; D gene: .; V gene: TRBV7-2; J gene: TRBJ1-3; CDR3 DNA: TGTGCCAGCAGCCCCGACGGGGTTGGTGGAAACACCATATATTTT; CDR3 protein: CASSPDGVGGNTIYF
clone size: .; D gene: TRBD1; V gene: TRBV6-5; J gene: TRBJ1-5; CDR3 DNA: TGTGCCAGCAGTTACCCTGGACAGGACAATCAGCCCCAGCATTTT; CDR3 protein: CASSYPGQDNQPQHF
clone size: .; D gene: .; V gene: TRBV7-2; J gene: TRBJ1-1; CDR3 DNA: TGTGCCAGCACCCAATCGACAGGGAACACTGAAGCTTTCTTT; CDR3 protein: CASTQSTGNTEAFF
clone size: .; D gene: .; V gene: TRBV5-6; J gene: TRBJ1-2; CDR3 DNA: TGTGCCAGCAGCTTGTGGCAGGGACTGGTTCGTGGCTACACCTTC; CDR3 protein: CASSLWQGLVRGYTF
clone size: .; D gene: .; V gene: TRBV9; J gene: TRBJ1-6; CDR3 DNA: TGTGCCAGCAGCTTCTCATCGTACGGGGATTCACCCCTCCACTTT; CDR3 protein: CASSFSSYGDSPLHF
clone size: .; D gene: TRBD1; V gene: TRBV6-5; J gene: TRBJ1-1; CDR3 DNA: TGTGCCGGAGGCCGGCCAAGAGGACAGGGAAATGAAGCTTTCTTT; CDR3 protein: CAGGRPRGQGNEAFF
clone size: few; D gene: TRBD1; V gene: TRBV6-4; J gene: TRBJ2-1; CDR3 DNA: TGTGCCAGCAGTGATAGAGGAACAGGGGGCTTCAATGAGCAGTTCTTC; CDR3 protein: CASSDRGTGGFNEQFF
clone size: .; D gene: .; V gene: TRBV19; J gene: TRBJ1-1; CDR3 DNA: TGTGCCAGTAGTATTGCAGGGCCGAACACTGAAGCTTTCTTT; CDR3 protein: CASSIAGPNTEAFF
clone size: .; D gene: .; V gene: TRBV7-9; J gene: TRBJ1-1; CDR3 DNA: TGTGCCAGCAGCTTAAACTCGTTGAACACTGAAGCTTTCTTT; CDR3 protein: CASSLNSLNTEAFF
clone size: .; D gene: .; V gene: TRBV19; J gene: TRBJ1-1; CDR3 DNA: TGTGCCAGTAGTTCCAAGCGACGGTTAAACACTGAAGCTTTCTTT; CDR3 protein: CASSSKRRLNTEAFF
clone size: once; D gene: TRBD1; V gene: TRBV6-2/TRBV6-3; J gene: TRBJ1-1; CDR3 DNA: TGTGCCAGCAGTTCCGACAGGGACACTGAAGCTTTCTTT; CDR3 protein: CASSSDRDTEAFF
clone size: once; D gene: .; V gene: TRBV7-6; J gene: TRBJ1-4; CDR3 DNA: TGTGCCAGCAGCCGACGGGGGGCAGGGTCTGAAAAACTGTTTTTT; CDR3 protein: CASSRRGAGSEKLFF
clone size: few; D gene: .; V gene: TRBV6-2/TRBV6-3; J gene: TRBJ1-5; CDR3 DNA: TGTGCCAGCAGTTACTCGAAAGCGAGGGGCAATCAGCCCCAGCATTTT; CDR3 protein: CASSYSKARGNQPQHF
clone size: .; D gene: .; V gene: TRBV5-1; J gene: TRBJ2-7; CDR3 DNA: TGCGCCAGCAGCTCGGACCCAGGGTACGAGCAGTACTTC; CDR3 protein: CASSSDPGYEQYF